This T cell receptor (beta chain) emerged from a study of T cells in localized non-small cell lung cancer. General observations from the study: Within adjacent lung there appeared a median approximately 60 of the top 100 tumor clones. Uninvolved neighboring lung showed the greatest T cell clonality, exceeding tumor. Sequencing involved a lone tumor region, leaving heterogeneity possible.

This CDR3 comprises 16 residues. After removal of 6 bases from V and 9 bases from J, the junction contained 14 bases not matched to a gene. The germline CDR1 and CDR2 sequences are ENHRY and SYGVKD. Sequencing used immunoSEQ multiplex PCR; TCRdb keeps in-frame clones, though not all of them. The sample shows approximately 11,000 clones, over 75% of them seen only once. On this clone itself: Its antigen is unidentified.

This receptor was identified in a male donor aged 60 or older with stage I lung adenocarcinoma. The sample here was peripheral blood, taken before any cancer treatment. The chain carries TRBV10-3 and TRBJ1-6; the match to TRBD1 covers 7 bases. The CDR3 bases are TGTGCCATCAGGTCAGGGACAGCGGTAGTTGGTTCACCCCTCCACTTT. Protein: CAIRSGTAVVGSPLHF.